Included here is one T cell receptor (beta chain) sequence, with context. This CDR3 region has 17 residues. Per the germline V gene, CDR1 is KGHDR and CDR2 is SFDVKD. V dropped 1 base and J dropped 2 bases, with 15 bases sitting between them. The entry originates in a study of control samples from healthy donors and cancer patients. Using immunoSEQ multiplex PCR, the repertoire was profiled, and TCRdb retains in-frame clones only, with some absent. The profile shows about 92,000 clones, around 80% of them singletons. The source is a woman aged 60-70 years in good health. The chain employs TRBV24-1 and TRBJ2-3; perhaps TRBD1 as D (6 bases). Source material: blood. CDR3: CATSDFPYRTATDTQYF. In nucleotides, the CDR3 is TGTGCCACCAGTGATTTCCCTTACAGGACAGCCACAGATACGCAGTATTTT.